These 10 T cell receptor beta chains were sequenced from one sample in a study of identical twins. TCRdb re-derived calls from the 5' RACE reads in MiXCR, one entry per CDR3 protein. Of just over 450,000 distinct CDR3 sequences in the sample, approximately 15% are singletons; the top ten hold more than 0.5%. This sample also appeared in a second study, on yellow fever vaccine responses in identical twins.

The sample comprised CD4+ T cells sorted from blood. The receptor source for this set is a woman aged 18-29 years in good health.

The gene calls are TRBV20-1 and TRBJ1-5, with D uncertain. The CDR3 consists of 13 residues. The germline V gene encodes CDR1 DFQATT and CDR2 SNEGSKA (reference sequence). V gave up 6 bases and J gave up 4 bases, with 13 bases separating them. As DNA, the CDR3 is TGCAGTGCCCCAAAGGGAGGAAATCAGCCCCAGCATTTT. Its translation: CSAPKGGNQPQHF.

V gene TRBV3-1 combines with J gene TRBJ2-7, with 9 bases identical to TRBD2. The CDR3 runs to 19 residues. Germline loops: CDR1 LGHDT, CDR2 YNNKEL (reference sequence). V lost 5 bases to trimming and J lost 3 bases; unmatched junction nucleotides: 20. CDR3 sequence: CASSSEWAGGKKPNYEQYF. CDR3 coding DNA: TGTGCCAGCAGCTCTGAGTGGGCGGGGGGGAAGAAGCCGAACTACGAGCAGTACTTC.

This rearrangement joins TRBV29-1 to TRBJ2-7; D not certain. Germline CDR1 is SQVTM and CDR2 is ANQGSEA. The CDR3 is 13 amino acids. V was shortened by 5 bases and J by 2 bases, with 13 bases between the two germline ends. The CDR3 reads CSVLCQDPYEQYF. Written as DNA, the CDR3 is TGCAGCGTTCTCTGCCAGGACCCCTACGAGCAGTACTTC.

V is TRBV27 and J is TRBJ2-3, with 8 bases lining up with TRBD2. Germline V gene data show CDR1 as MNHEY and CDR2 as SMNVEV (reference sequence). The CDR3 has 16 amino acids. After removal of 3 bases from V and 1 base from J, the junction contained 6 bases not matched to a gene. The CDR3 DNA reads TGTGCCAGCAGTTTCAGGCGGGGGGTCCGCACAGATACGCAGTATTTT. Translated: CASSFRRGVRTDTQYF.

The V and J genes are TRBV20-1 and TRBJ2-4; 10 bases match TRBD1. The V segment lost 5 bases and the J segment 8 bases; nucleotides outside the gene matches: 6. This CDR3 contains 13 residues. Germline V gene sequence: CDR1 DFQATT, CDR2 SNEGSKA (reference sequence). The CDR3 DNA reads TGCAGTGCTTACAGACAGGGGGCTTACATTCAGTACTTC. Its translation is CSAYRQGAYIQYF.

This clonotype was observed a handful of times. The chain uses TRBV14 and TRBJ1-1; D is unclear. V was cut by 0 bases and J by 9 bases, with 11 bases left in between. The CDR3 runs to 13 residues. The germline V gene encodes CDR1 SGHDN and CDR2 FVKESK. This CDR3 is CASSQDTLTKAFF. For the CDR3, the DNA is TGTGCCAGCAGCCAAGATACCTTAACGAAAGCTTTCTTT. Together with reference TRBV14 and TRBJ1-1, the CDR3 gives the full variable domain: EAGVTQFPSHSVIEKGQTVTLRCDPISGHDNLYWYRRVMGKEIKFLLHFVKESKQDESGMPNNRFLAERTGGTYSTLKVQPAELEDSGVYFCASSQDTLTKAFFGQGTRLTVV.

This clonotype was seen more than once but under ten times. The J gene is TRBJ2-5, the V gene TRBV4-3; D perhaps matches TRBD2 (6 bases). V was pared by 0 bases and J by 3 bases, with 11 bases between. CDR1 and CDR2 from the germline V gene are LGHNA and YSLEER. The CDR3 runs 15 residues. The CDR3 bases are TGCGCCAGCAGCCAAGATGGGCGGAGGGAAGAGACCCAGTACTTC. Translated: CASSQDGRREETQYF.

This clonotype was observed a few times. J is TRBJ2-3 and V is TRBV5-1; 8 nucleotides line up with TRBD1. Germline CDR1 reads SGHRS; CDR2 reads YFSETQ. This CDR3 region has 17 residues. V lost 7 bases to trimming and J lost 2 bases; unmatched junction nucleotides: 15. The CDR3 here is CASFPLGQARVTDTQYF. The CDR3 DNA sequence: TGCGCCAGCTTCCCCCTGGGACAGGCCAGGGTCACAGATACGCAGTATTTT.

The table lists this clonotype with a few counts. V and J are TRBV6-2 or TRBV6-3 and TRBJ2-5; 7 bases align to TRBD1. Trimming at V came to 5 bases and at J to 2 bases, leaving 8 bases not matched to a gene. Germline CDR1 and CDR2: MNHEY and SVGEGT. This CDR3 is 15 amino acids long. The CDR3 DNA reads as TGTGCCAGCAGTCATAAGGGGACAGCTCAAGAGACCCAGTACTTC. It yields the protein CASSHKGTAQETQYF.

This clonotype was counted only a few times. One end of the junction is discordant with germline, which a read error may explain. The chain joins TRBV20-1 to TRBJ2-2; TRBD2 agrees at 12 bases. The CDR3 consists of 17 residues. In germline, CDR1 is DFQATT, CDR2 SNEGSKA (reference sequence). The CDR3 protein is CCARALAGGLGAGELFF. The CDR3 nucleotides read TGCTGTGCTAGGGCTCTAGCGGGAGGGCTTGGGGCCGGGGAGCTGTTTTTT.